Shown below are 5 T cell receptor beta chains from a single sample sequenced in a study of blood T cell repertoires in COVID-19. Profiling relied on immunoSEQ multiplex PCR, and the TCRdb table lists in-frame clones only, not all of them. The repertoire holds under 300,000 clones, roughly nine tenths seen once, with 1% to 1.5% in the top ten. The sample consisted of PBMCs or T cells enriched from blood (not recorded which). These receptors came from a human donor in a cohort exposed to, infected with or recovered from COVID-19 (not recorded which). The donor label of this sample is uncertain.

This clone occurred once. The V and J genes are TRBV5-1 and TRBJ2-5, with D perhaps TRBD1 (5 bases). The V and J ends lost 5 bases and 2 bases respectively, with 16 bases between them. Germline CDR1 is SGHRS and CDR2 is YFSETQ. The CDR3 extends over 15 amino acids. This CDR3 reads CASRVVGLEQETQYF. CDR3 coding DNA: TGCGCCAGCAGAGTTGTGGGGCTGGAGCAAGAGACCCAGTACTTC.

The rearrangement joins TRBV28 to TRBJ1-5; 7 bases agree with TRBD1. This CDR3 is built from 14 residues. Germline V gene sequence: CDR1 MDHEN, CDR2 SYDVKM. The V segment lost 2 bases and the J segment 7 bases; nucleotides outside the gene matches: 5. The CDR3 coding sequence is TGTGCCAGCAGTTTAAGACAGGGTGGCCAGCCCCAGCATTTT. Translated, it gives CASSLRQGGQPQHF.

For this clone: This same CDR3 is encoded by further DNA sequences in the sample. Here the CDR3 reads CASSIGDYGYTF. CDR3 coding DNA: TGTGCCAGTAGTATCGGGGATTATGGCTACACCTTC. V and J are TRBV19 and TRBJ1-2; D is uncertain. The CDR3 extends over 12 amino acids. CDR1 is LNHDA and CDR2 is SQIVND in the germline V gene (reference sequence). V lost 3 bases, J lost 5 bases, and 7 bases lay in between.

This chain joins TRBV4-2 and TRBJ1-2; 7 nucleotides line up with TRBD1. The CDR3 sequence is 16 residues long. V gave up 4 bases and J gave up 4 bases; unmatched junction bases: 12. CDR1 LGHNA and CDR2 YNFKEQ come from the germline V gene. The chain's CDR3 is CASSLGRGQLGYGYTF. For the CDR3, the DNA is TGTGCCAGCAGCCTCGGAAGGGGGCAGTTGGGCTATGGCTACACCTTC.

V gene TRBV2 combines with J gene TRBJ2-7; 11 bases are shared with TRBD1. Germline trimming cut 7 bases from V and 1 base from J; bases unmatched to any gene: 6. The germline CDR1 and CDR2 sequences are SNHLY and FYNNEI. The CDR3 is 15 residues long. CDR3 in amino acids: CASKSGTGGSYEQYF. Written as DNA, the CDR3 is TGTGCCAGCAAGTCAGGGACAGGGGGGTCCTACGAGCAGTACTTC.